This TCR beta chain was profiled in a study of cytomegalovirus exposure and HLA in healthy donors. Overall study findings and caveats: Productive rates of about 90% or about 30% were seen for most TCR beta V segments in an earlier analysis.

Use of 60 Vbeta and 13 Jbeta primers characterized the PCR. Sequenced by immunoSEQ multiplex PCR; TCRdb stores in-frame clones only, minus some. Of 110,000 to 150,000 clones in the sample, about 74% were seen once. About this clone itself: What it binds is not known.

Germline V gives CDR1 KGHSH, CDR2 LQKENI. This CDR3 region has 14 residues. Trimming removed 3 bases from V and 8 bases from J, with 14 bases in between. The receptor comes from a woman aged 40 to 50 in good health and CMV-seronegative. V usage is TRBV18 and J usage is TRBJ1-3; tentative D call: TRBD1 (6 bases). Sequenced: PBMCs. The CDR3 DNA sequence: TGTGCCAGCTCACCGGACAGAACCTTCCACACCATATATTTT. Its protein product is CASSPDRTFHTIYF.